This TCR beta chain was profiled in a study of early T cells in non-severe SARS-CoV-2 infection. Across the study: The authors sequenced bulk RNA from unsorted whole blood, leaving chains unpaired. General study results and limits: VDJdb-based annotation leaned toward anti-spike CD8 responses and missed private and CD4 specificities.

This clonotype was recorded a few times. What it binds is not known. V was trimmed by 4 bases and J by 5 bases, leaving 13 bases between them. This CDR3 has 14 residues. The V gene's germline CDR1 is SGHAT and CDR2 FQNNGV. Tagging with unique molecular identifiers was applied to individual cDNA molecules. MiXCR, run by TCRdb on the 5' RACE reads, gives a single entry per CDR3 protein. Among more than 60,000 distinct CDR3 sequences, over 10% were seen once, and the ten largest hold about 8.5%. The V call is TRBV11-2, the J call TRBJ2-3; D might be TRBD2 (5 bases). Material for sequencing was whole blood. The receptor was isolated from an adult who was a healthcare worker with PCR-confirmed SARS-CoV-2 infection or an uninfected control (not recorded which). The CDR3: CASSSGSVRDTQYF. Written as DNA, the CDR3 is TGTGCCAGCAGCTCTGGGAGCGTTCGAGATACGCAGTATTTT.